A selection of T cell receptor beta chains follows, all from one sample in a study of T cell responses to AZD1222 COVID-19 vaccine. Measured with immunoSEQ multiplex PCR; TCRdb has only the in-frame clones, and not every one. The table shows fewer than 150,000 clones, with about 90% occurring only once. Sequences were derived from peripheral blood, sampled on day 0 of AZD1222 vaccination. The receptors shown here come from an adult in good health. Both conserved end residues are part of each CDR3. A D gene is named only where the DNA matches it firmly. Not all rows give a size; the values are once, few, many and, for expanded clones, a class.

length: 18; D: -; size: few; V: TRBV11-3; J: TRBJ2-2; CDR3: CASSLGGLGKSWSGELFF; DNA: TGTGCCAGCAGCTTAGGTGGATTGGGAAAATCGTGGTCCGGGGAGCTGTTTTTT
length: 11; D: -; size: -; V: TRBV7-9; J: TRBJ1-1; CDR3: CASSLDRGAFF; DNA: TGTGCCAGCAGCCTCGACAGAGGAGCTTTCTTT
length: 13; D: -; size: once; V: TRBV14; J: TRBJ1-6; CDR3: CASSQRLLSPLHF; DNA: TGTGCCAGCAGCCAAAGGTTACTTTCACCCCTCCACTTT
length: 15; D: TRBD1; size: -; V: TRBV7-8; J: TRBJ1-2; CDR3: CASSLGRDRAHGYTF; DNA: TGTGCCAGCAGCTTAGGAAGAGACAGGGCGCATGGCTACACCTTC
length: 15; D: TRBD2; size: -; V: TRBV18; J: TRBJ2-5; CDR3: CASSQILAGEETQYF; DNA: TGTGCCAGCTCGCAAATTCTAGCGGGAGAAGAGACCCAGTACTTC
length: 15; D: -; size: -; V: TRBV19; J: TRBJ1-3; CDR3: CASSATVFSGNTIYF; DNA: TGTGCCAGTAGTGCGACAGTGTTCTCTGGAAACACCATATATTTT
length: 16; D: TRBD1; size: -; V: TRBV15; J: TRBJ1-2; CDR3: CATSSPGTGRVGGYTF; DNA: TGTGCCACCAGCAGCCCCGGGACAGGGAGAGTGGGTGGCTACACCTTC
length: 21; D: -; size: -; V: TRBV6-2/TRBV6-3; J: TRBJ1-6; CDR3: CASSYSPGANRKGDYNSPLHF; DNA: TGTGCCAGCAGTTACTCCCCGGGCGCAAACAGGAAAGGGGACTATAATTCACCCCTCCACTTT
length: 18; D: TRBD1; size: -; V: TRBV27; J: TRBJ2-7; CDR3: CASSSLGTGFAMSYEQYF; DNA: TGTGCCAGCAGTTCCCTCGGGACAGGGTTCGCAATGTCCTACGAGCAGTACTTC
length: 11; D: -; size: -; V: TRBV28; J: TRBJ2-2; CDR3: CASRGAGELFF; DNA: TGTGCCAGCAGGGGCGCCGGGGAGCTGTTTTTT
length: 14; D: TRBD1; size: -; V: TRBV2; J: TRBJ1-5; CDR3: CASNRGGGNQPQHF; DNA: TGTGCCAGCAACAGGGGGGGAGGCAATCAGCCCCAGCATTTT
length: 13; D: -; size: -; V: TRBV3-1/TRBV3-2; J: TRBJ2-3; CDR3: CASSLFETDTQYF; DNA: TGTGCCAGCAGCCTTTTCGAAACAGATACGCAGTATTTT
length: 13; D: TRBD1; size: once; V: TRBV6-2/TRBV6-3; J: TRBJ1-4; CDR3: CASSYLGGERLFF; DNA: TGTGCCAGCAGTTACCTAGGGGGCGAAAGACTGTTTTTT
length: 15; D: TRBD2; size: few; V: TRBV19; J: TRBJ2-1; CDR3: CASRTGLAVYNEQFF; DNA: TGTGCCAGTAGGACCGGACTAGCGGTATACAATGAGCAGTTCTTC
length: 14; D: -; size: few; V: TRBV5-5; J: TRBJ1-5; CDR3: CASSFRDGNQPQHF; DNA: TGTGCCAGCAGCTTTCGGGACGGTAATCAGCCCCAGCATTTT
length: 16; D: -; size: -; V: TRBV9; J: TRBJ2-7; CDR3: CASSARGETGFYEQYF; DNA: TGTGCCAGCAGCGCCCGGGGGGAAACAGGGTTCTACGAGCAGTACTTC
length: 13; D: -; size: few; V: TRBV29-1; J: TRBJ1-2; CDR3: CSVKRADIYGYTF; DNA: TGCAGCGTCAAGAGGGCGGATATCTATGGCTACACCTTC
length: 15; D: TRBD2; size: -; V: TRBV6-5; J: TRBJ2-7; CDR3: CASIPSGGSSYEQYF; DNA: TGTGCCAGCATCCCTAGCGGGGGGTCCTCCTACGAGCAGTACTTC
length: 11; D: -; size: -; V: TRBV12-3/TRBV12-4; J: TRBJ1-6; CDR3: CASSLEGNLHF; DNA: TGTGCCAGCAGTTTGGAGGGCAACCTCCACTTT
length: 14; D: -; size: -; V: TRBV6-5; J: TRBJ2-7; CDR3: CASSPIWLAYEQYF; DNA: TGTGCCAGCAGCCCAATCTGGCTAGCCTACGAGCAGTACTTC
length: 15; D: TRBD2; size: -; V: TRBV5-4; J: TRBJ2-7; CDR3: CASSLRSGGRYEQYF; DNA: TGTGCCAGCAGCTTAAGGTCGGGAGGTCGCTACGAGCAGTACTTC
length: 14; D: -; size: -; V: TRBV5-1; J: TRBJ2-7; CDR3: CASTRTQFPYEQYF; DNA: TGCGCCAGCACTAGGACGCAGTTTCCCTACGAGCAGTACTTC
length: 16; D: -; size: -; V: TRBV15; J: TRBJ1-1; CDR3: CATSVDFETGNTEAFF; DNA: TGTGCCACCAGCGTCGATTTTGAAACAGGGAACACTGAAGCTTTCTTT
length: 15; D: -; size: -; V: TRBV19; J: TRBJ2-7; CDR3: CASKTNVGFSYEQYF; DNA: TGTGCCAGTAAGACTAACGTAGGGTTCTCCTACGAGCAGTACTTC
length: 15; D: -; size: -; V: TRBV14; J: TRBJ1-6; CDR3: CASSQVGLQGSPLHF; DNA: TGTGCCAGCAGCCAAGTGGGGTTACAAGGGTCACCCCTCCACTTT
length: 14; D: -; size: once; V: TRBV5-4; J: TRBJ1-1; CDR3: CASSLDQGIGEAFF; DNA: TGTGCCAGCAGCTTGGATCAGGGAATTGGTGAAGCTTTCTTT
length: 13; D: -; size: once; V: TRBV10-1; J: TRBJ1-2; CDR3: CASSDRRGSGYTF; DNA: TGCGCCAGCAGTGATCGGAGGGGTAGCGGCTACACCTTC
length: 15; D: TRBD1; size: -; V: TRBV7-2; J: TRBJ2-7; CDR3: CASSLRGQGTYEQYF; DNA: TGTGCCAGCAGCTTAAGGGGACAGGGAACCTACGAGCAGTACTTC
length: 16; D: -; size: -; V: TRBV5-4; J: TRBJ1-3; CDR3: CASSLGGQRSGNTIYF; DNA: TGTGCCAGCAGCTTGGGGGGACAACGCTCTGGAAACACCATATATTTT
length: 13; D: -; size: -; V: TRBV25-1; J: TRBJ2-1; CDR3: CASRVGGRNEQFF; DNA: TGTGCCAGCAGGGTGGGGGGGCGCAATGAGCAGTTCTTC
length: 16; D: TRBD2; size: -; V: TRBV24-1; J: TRBJ2-7; CDR3: CATSDEPGLAAYEQYF; DNA: TGTGCCACCAGTGATGAACCGGGACTAGCGGCCTACGAGCAGTACTTC
length: 15; D: TRBD1; size: -; V: TRBV6-5; J: TRBJ2-7; CDR3: CASSYFPGQGYEQYF; DNA: TGTGCCAGCAGTTACTTTCCGGGACAGGGTTACGAGCAGTACTTC
length: 15; D: -; size: -; V: TRBV18; J: TRBJ1-1; CDR3: CASSPPSRKGTEAFF; DNA: TGTGCCAGCTCACCACCCTCGAGGAAGGGGACTGAAGCTTTCTTT
length: 14; D: TRBD1; size: -; V: TRBV2; J: TRBJ1-1; CDR3: CASNKGQMNTEAFF; DNA: TGTGCCAGCAATAAGGGACAGATGAACACTGAAGCTTTCTTT
length: 14; D: -; size: -; V: TRBV4-1; J: TRBJ1-2; CDR3: CASSQAMGGYGYTF; DNA: TGCGCCAGCAGCCAAGCTATGGGGGGCTATGGCTACACCTTC
length: 13; D: -; size: once; V: TRBV6-5; J: TRBJ1-1; CDR3: CASSYGQGSEAFF; DNA: TGTGCCAGCAGTTACGGCCAGGGGTCTGAAGCTTTCTTT
length: 15; D: -; size: -; V: TRBV19; J: TRBJ2-2; CDR3: CASSPGTANTGELFF; DNA: TGTGCCAGTAGTCCCGGGACCGCGAACACCGGGGAGCTGTTTTTT
length: 15; D: TRBD1; size: -; V: TRBV5-1; J: TRBJ2-3; CDR3: CASSWVTGGRDTQYF; DNA: TGCGCCAGCAGCTGGGTGACAGGGGGTCGAGATACGCAGTATTTT
length: 14; D: TRBD1; size: once; V: TRBV7-3; J: TRBJ1-1; CDR3: CASSRQGIDTEAFF; DNA: TGTGCCAGCAGCCGACAGGGTATCGACACTGAAGCTTTCTTT
length: 16; D: -; size: -; V: TRBV6-5; J: TRBJ2-2; CDR3: CASSYSNGGNTGELFF; DNA: TGTGCCAGCAGTTACTCGAACGGCGGGAACACCGGGGAGCTGTTTTTT
length: 15; D: TRBD2; size: -; V: TRBV7-3; J: TRBJ2-7; CDR3: CASSLMAGGPYEQYF; DNA: TGTGCCAGCAGCTTAATGGCGGGAGGGCCCTACGAGCAGTACTTC
length: 16; D: TRBD2; size: -; V: TRBV27; J: TRBJ2-7; CDR3: CASRAGVGPSSYEQYF; DNA: TGTGCCAGCAGAGCGGGAGTTGGGCCTTCCTCCTACGAGCAGTACTTC
length: 16; D: -; size: -; V: TRBV11-2; J: TRBJ2-1; CDR3: CASSTTGTISYNEQFF; DNA: TGTGCCAGCAGCACTACAGGGACTATCTCCTACAATGAGCAGTTCTTC
length: 16; D: TRBD1; size: -; V: TRBV9; J: TRBJ1-4; CDR3: CASSVAPTGGREKLFF; DNA: TGTGCCAGCAGCGTAGCCCCGACAGGGGGCCGTGAAAAACTGTTTTTT
length: 13; D: -; size: -; V: TRBV2; J: TRBJ1-1; CDR3: CASAFESGLDAFF; DNA: TGTGCCAGCGCCTTTGAGTCAGGCCTAGACGCTTTCTTT
length: 15; D: TRBD1; size: once; V: TRBV30; J: TRBJ1-5; CDR3: CAWSTGAYSNQPQHF; DNA: TGTGCCTGGAGTACAGGGGCGTATAGCAATCAGCCCCAGCATTTT